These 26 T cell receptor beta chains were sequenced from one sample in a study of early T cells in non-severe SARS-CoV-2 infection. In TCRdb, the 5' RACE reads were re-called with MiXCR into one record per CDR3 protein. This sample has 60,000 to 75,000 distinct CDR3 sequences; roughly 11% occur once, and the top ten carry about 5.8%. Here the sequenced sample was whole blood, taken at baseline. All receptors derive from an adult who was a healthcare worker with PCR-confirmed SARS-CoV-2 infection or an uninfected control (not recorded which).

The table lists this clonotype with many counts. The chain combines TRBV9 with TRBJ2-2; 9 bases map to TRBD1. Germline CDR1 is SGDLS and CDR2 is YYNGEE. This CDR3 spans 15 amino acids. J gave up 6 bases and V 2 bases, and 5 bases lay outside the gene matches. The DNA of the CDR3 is TGTGCCAGCAGCGTTACAGGGGGCCCCTCCGGGGAGCTGTTTTTT. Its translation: CASSVTGGPSGELFF.

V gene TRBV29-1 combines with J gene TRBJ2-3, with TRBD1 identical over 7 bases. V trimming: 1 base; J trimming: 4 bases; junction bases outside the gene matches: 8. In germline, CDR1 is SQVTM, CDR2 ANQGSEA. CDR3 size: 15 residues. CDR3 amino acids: CSVEGSGGYADTQYF. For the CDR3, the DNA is TGCAGCGTTGAAGGGTCAGGGGGATATGCAGATACGCAGTATTTT.

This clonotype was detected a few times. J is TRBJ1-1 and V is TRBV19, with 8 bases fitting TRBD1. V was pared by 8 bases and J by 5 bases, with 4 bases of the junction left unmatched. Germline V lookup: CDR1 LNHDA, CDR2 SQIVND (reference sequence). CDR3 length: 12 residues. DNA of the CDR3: TGTGCCAGTGAGAACAGGGGGACTGAAGCTTTCTTT. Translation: CASENRGTEAFF.

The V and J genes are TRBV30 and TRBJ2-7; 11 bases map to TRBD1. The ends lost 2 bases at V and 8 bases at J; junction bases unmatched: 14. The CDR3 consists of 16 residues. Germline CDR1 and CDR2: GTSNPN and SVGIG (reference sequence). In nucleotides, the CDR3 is TGTGCCTGGAGTTCACGGACAGGGGGCGCATTCTATCAGCAGTACTTC. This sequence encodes CAWSSRTGGAFYQQYF.

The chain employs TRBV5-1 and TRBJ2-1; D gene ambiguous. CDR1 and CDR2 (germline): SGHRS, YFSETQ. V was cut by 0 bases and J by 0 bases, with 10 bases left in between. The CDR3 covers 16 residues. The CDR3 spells CASSLEGRYSYNEQFF. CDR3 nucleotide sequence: TGCGCCAGCAGCTTGGAGGGCAGGTACTCCTACAATGAGCAGTTCTTC.

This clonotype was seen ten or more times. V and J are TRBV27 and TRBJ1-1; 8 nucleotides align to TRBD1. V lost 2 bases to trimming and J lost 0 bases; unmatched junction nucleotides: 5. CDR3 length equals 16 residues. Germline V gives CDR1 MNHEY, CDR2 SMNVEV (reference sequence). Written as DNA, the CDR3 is TGTGCCAGCAGTTTAAGACAGGGGCGATTGAACACTGAAGCTTTCTTT. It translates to CASSLRQGRLNTEAFF.

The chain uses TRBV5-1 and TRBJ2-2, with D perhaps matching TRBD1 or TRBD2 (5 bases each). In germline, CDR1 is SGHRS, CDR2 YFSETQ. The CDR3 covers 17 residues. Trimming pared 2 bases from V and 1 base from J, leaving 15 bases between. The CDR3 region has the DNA TGCGCCAGCAGCTTTTTACCCCGGGACGGGAACACCGGGGAGCTGTTTTTT. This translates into CASSFLPRDGNTGELFF.

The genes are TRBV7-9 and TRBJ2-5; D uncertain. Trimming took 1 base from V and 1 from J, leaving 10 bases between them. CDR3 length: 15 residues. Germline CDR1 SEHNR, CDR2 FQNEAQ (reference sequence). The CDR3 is CASSLDLWSQETQYF. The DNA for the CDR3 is TGTGCCAGCAGCTTAGATCTTTGGTCCCAAGAGACCCAGTACTTC. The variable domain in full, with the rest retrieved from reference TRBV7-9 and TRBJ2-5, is DTGVSQNPRHKITKRGQNVTFRCDPISEHNRLYWYRQTLGQGPEFLTYFQNEAQLEKSRLLSDRFSAERPKGSFSTLEIQRTEQGDSAMYLCASSLDLWSQETQYFGPGTRLLVL.

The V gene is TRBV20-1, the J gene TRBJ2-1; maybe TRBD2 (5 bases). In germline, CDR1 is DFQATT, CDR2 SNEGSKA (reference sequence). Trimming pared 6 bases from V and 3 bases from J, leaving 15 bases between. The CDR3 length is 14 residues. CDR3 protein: CSAGLGRLYNEQFF. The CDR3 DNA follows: TGCAGTGCCGGACTCGGCCGTCTCTACAATGAGCAGTTCTTC.

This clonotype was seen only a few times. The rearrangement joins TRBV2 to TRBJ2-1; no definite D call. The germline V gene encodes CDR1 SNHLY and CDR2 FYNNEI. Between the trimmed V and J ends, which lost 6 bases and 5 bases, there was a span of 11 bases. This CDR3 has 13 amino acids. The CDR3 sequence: CASSSRRDNEQFF. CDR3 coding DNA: TGTGCCAGCAGCTCCCGACGGGACAATGAGCAGTTCTTC.

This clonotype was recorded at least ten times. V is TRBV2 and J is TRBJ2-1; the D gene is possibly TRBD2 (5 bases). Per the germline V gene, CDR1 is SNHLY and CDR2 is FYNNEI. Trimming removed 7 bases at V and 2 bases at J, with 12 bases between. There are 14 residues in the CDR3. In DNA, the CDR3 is TGTGCCAGCAAATGGACTCATACCTACAATGAGCAGTTCTTC. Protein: CASKWTHTYNEQFF.

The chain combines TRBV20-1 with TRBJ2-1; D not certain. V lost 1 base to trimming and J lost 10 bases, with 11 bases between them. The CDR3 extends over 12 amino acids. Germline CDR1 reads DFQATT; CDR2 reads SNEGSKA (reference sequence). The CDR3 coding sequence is TGCAGTGCTAGAGTTACGGAGCTCGAGCAGTTCTTC. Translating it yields CSARVTELEQFF.

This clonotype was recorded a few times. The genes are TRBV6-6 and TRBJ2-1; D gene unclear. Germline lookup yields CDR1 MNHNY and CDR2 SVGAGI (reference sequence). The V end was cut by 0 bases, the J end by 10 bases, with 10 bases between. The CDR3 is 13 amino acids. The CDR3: CASSYSSTSEQFF. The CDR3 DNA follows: TGTGCCAGCAGTTACTCGTCAACAAGCGAGCAGTTCTTC.

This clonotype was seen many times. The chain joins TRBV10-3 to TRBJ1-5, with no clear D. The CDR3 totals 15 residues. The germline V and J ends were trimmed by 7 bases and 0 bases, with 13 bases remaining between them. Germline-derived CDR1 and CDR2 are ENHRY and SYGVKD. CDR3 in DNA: TGTGCCATCATGGAGGACCGATATAGCAATCAGCCCCAGCATTTT. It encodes CAIMEDRYSNQPQHF.

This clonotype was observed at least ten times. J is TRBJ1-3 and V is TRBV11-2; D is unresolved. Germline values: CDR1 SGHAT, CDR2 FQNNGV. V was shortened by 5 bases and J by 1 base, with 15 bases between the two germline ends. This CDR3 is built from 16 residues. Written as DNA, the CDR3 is TGTGCCAGCAGCCCTACTACTACCGGTTCTGGAAACACCATATATTTT. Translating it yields CASSPTTTGSGNTIYF.

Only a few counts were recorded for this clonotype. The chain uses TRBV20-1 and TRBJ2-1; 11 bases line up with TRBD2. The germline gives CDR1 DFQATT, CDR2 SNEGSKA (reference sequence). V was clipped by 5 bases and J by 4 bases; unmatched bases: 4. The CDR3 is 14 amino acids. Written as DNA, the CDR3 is TGCAGTGCTGATACTAGCGGGGGATACAATGAGCAGTTCTTC. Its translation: CSADTSGGYNEQFF.

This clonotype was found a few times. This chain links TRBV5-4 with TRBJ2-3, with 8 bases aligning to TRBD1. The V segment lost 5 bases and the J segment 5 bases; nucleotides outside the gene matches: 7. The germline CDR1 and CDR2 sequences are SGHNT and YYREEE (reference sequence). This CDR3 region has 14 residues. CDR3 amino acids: CASSNGQGRDTQYF. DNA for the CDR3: TGTGCCAGCAGTAATGGACAGGGAAGAGATACGCAGTATTTT.

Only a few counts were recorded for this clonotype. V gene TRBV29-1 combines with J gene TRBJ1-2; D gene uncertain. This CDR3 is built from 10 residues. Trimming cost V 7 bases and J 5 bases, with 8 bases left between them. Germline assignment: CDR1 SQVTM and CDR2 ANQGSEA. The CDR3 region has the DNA TGCAGCGGAAGGCCTTATGGCTACACCTTC. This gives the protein CSGRPYGYTF.

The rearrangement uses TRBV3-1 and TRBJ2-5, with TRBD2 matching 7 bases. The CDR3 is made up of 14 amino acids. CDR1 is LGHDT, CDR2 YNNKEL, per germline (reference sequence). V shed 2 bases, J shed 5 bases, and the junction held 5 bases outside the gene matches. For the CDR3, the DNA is TGTGCCAGCAGCCAATCCTGGGGGGGTGAGACCCAGTACTTC. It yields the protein CASSQSWGGETQYF.

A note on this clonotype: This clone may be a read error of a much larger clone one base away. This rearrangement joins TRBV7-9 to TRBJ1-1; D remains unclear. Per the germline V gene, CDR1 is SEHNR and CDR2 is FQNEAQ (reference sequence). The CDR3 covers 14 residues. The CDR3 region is CASSFEGMNTEVFF. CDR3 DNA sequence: TGTGCCAGCAGCTTCGAGGGTATGAACACTGAAGTTTTCTTT.

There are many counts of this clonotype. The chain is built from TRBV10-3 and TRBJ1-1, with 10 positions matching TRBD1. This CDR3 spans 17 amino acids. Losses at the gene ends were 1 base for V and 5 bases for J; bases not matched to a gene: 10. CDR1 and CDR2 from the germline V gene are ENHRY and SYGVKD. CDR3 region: CAISELFFGTGETEAFF. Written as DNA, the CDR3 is TGTGCCATCAGTGAGTTATTTTTCGGGACAGGGGAAACTGAAGCTTTCTTT.

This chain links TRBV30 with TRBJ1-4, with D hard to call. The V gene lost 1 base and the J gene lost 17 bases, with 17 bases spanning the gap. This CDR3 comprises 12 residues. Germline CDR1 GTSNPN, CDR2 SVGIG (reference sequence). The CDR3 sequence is CAWSGGGGGHFF. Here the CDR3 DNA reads TGTGCCTGGAGTGGAGGAGGAGGAGGCCACTTTTTT. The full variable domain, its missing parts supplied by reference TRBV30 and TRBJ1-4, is SQTIHQWPATLVQPVGSPLSLECTVEGTSNPNLYWYRQAAGRGLQLLFYSVGIGQISSEVPQNLSASRPQDRQFILSSKKLLLSDSGFYLCAWSGGGGGHFFGSGTQLSVL.

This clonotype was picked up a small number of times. For the CDR3, the DNA is TGTGCCAGCAGCTCCCTAAGATTGCGAGTTAACTATGGCTACACCTTC. This codes for CASSSLRLRVNYGYTF. The chain links TRBV11-2 to TRBJ1-2; D not resolved. The V end lost 4 bases, the J end lost 1 base, and 16 bases lay between the germline ends. This CDR3 spans 16 amino acids. From germline, CDR1 is SGHAT and CDR2 FQNNGV.

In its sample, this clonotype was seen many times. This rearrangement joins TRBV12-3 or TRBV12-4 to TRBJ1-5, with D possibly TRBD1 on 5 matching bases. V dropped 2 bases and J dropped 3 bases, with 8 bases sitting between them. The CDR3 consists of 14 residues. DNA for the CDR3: TGTGCCAGCAGTTTACCAGGGAACAATCAGCCCCAGCATTTT. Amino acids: CASSLPGNNQPQHF.

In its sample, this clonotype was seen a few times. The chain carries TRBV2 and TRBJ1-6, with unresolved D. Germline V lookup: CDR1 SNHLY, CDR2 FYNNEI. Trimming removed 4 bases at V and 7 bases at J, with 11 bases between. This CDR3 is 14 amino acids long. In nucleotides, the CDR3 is TGTGCCAGCAGTGGTAGGGTCGTGAATTCACCCCTCCACTTT. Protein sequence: CASSGRVVNSPLHF.

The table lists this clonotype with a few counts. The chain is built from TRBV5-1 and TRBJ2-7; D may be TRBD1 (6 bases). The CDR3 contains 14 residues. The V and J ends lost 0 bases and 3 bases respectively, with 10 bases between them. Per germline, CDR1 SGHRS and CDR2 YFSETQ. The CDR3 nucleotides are TGCGCCAGCAGCTTGGACGGGACATACTACGAGCAGTACTTC. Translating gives CASSLDGTYYEQYF. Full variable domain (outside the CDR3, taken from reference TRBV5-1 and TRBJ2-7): KAGVTQTPRYLIKTRGQQVTLSCSPISGHRSVSWYQQTPGQGLQFLFEYFSETQRNKGNFPGRFSGRQFSNSRSEMNVSTLELGDSALYLCASSLDGTYYEQYFGPGTRLTVT.